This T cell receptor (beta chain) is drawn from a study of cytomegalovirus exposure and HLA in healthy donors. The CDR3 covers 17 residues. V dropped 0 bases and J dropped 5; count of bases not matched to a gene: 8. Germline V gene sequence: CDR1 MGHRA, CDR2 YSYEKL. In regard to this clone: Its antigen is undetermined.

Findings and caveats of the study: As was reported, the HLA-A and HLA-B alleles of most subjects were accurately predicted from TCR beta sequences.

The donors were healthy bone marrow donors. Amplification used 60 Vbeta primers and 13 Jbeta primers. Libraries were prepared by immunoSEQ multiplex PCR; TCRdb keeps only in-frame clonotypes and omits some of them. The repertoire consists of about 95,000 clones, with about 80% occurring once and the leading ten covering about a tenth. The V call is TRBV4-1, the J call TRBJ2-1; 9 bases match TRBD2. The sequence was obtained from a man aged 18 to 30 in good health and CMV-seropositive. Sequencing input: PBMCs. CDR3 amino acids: CASSQDLLAGLDNEQFF. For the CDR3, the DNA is TGCGCCAGCAGCCAAGATCTTCTAGCGGGGTTGGACAATGAGCAGTTCTTC.